These T cell receptor beta chains were read from a single sample in a study of regulatory T cells in long-lasting Graves disease. Via MiXCR, TCRdb re-called the multiplex PCR reads, giving one row per CDR3 protein. The sample consists of about 470,000 distinct CDR3 sequences, around 21% of them appearing once. Material: peripheral blood mononuclear cells (PBMCs), obtained when the disease was refractory, from a patient treated with antithyroid drugs. These TCRs come from a female donor with Graves disease. Both conserved end residues are part of each CDR3. The order of the fields is D gene, V gene, CDR3 protein. The D gene is left open where the match is weak.

TRBD1 TRBV5-1 CASSYRADRVYEQYF
TRBD1 TRBV28 CASSSTGWYEQYF
NA TRBV7-2 CASSLGVYYEQYF
NA TRBV28 CASRSVGRATDTQYF
NA TRBV20-1 CSARWPRGLSYEQYF
NA TRBV20-1 CSAGQGKQPQHF
NA TRBV24-1 CATSDGGVNTGELFF
NA TRBV9 CASSVLVGANTGELFF
NA TRBV6-1 CASSEVSGMGTQYF
TRBD2 TRBV7-3 CASSWTSGTGELFF
NA TRBV3-1 CASSQLGGDEQFF
NA TRBV19 CASSSGTRNEQYF
NA TRBV6-2/TRBV6-3 CASSYSNREQYF
NA TRBV14 CASSGHRGRGQTQYF
NA TRBV28 CASSFGGPYEQYF
NA TRBV7-8 CASSLDSSGNTIYF
NA TRBV12-3/TRBV12-4 CASRGSLPPLHF
NA TRBV28 CASSSSGKETQYF
NA TRBV28 CASTFGRSNEKLFF
TRBD1 TRBV7-9 CASSLATGGRETQYF
TRBD2 TRBV10-3 CAISGSSGRATDTQYF
NA TRBV24-1 CATSDYGGRGSETQYF
NA TRBV3-1 CASSALPRGSGTGELFF
NA TRBV6-1 CASSSRGIRKNIQYF
NA TRBV6-1 CASSPGKGPLNYEQYF
NA TRBV11-2 CASSLGLKGPTGNTIYF
NA TRBV3-1 CASSAAPGGGSGEAFF
NA TRBV11-2 CASSSGPRSGTEAFF
TRBD1 TRBV5-1 CASSFAPGGRLEQYF
NA TRBV29-1 CSVMGGPGANVLTF
TRBD2 TRBV20-1 CSAPGLAGVTVRETQYF
NA TRBV27 CASSVTGNGRNIQYF
TRBD2 TRBV7-6 CASSLVTSTGEQFF
NA TRBV10-3 CAISFLGGVSGANVLTF
NA TRBV3-1 CASSQDWGYEAFF
NA TRBV20-1 CSARDTERGYTDTQYF
TRBD1 TRBV29-1 CSVEVFIQGAGNTIYF